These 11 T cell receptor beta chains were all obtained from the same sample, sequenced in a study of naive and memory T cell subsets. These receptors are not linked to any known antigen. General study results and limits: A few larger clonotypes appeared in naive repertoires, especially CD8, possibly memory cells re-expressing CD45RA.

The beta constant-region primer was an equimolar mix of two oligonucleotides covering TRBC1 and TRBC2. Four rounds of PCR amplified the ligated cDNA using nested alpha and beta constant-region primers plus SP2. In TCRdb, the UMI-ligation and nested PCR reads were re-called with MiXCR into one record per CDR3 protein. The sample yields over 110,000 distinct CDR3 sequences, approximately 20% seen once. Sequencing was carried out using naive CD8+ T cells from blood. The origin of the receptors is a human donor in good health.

CDR3 sequence (DNA): TGTGCCAGCAGCCCCGCCCTGGGCGGGAGGGAAGCCAAAAACATTCAGTACTTC. Protein sequence: CASSPALGGREAKNIQYF. The gene calls are TRBV7-2 and TRBJ2-4; TRBD2 aligns across 9 bases. The length of the CDR3 is 18 residues. Germline loops: CDR1 SGHTA, CDR2 FQGNSA. J gave up 0 bases and V 5 bases, and 11 bases lay outside the gene matches.

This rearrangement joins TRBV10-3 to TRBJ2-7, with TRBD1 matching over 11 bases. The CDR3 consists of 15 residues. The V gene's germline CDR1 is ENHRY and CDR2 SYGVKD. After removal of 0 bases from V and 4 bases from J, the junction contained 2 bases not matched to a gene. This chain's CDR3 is CAISESGTGGYEQYF. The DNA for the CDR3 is TGTGCCATCAGTGAGTCCGGGACAGGGGGATACGAGCAGTACTTC.

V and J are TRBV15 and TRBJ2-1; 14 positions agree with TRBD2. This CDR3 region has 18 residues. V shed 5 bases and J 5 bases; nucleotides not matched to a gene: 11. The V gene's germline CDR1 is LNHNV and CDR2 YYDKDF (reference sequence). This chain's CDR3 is CATSWGTSGRNGHNEQFF. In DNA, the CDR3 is TGTGCCACCAGCTGGGGGACTAGCGGGAGAAACGGGCACAATGAGCAGTTCTTC.

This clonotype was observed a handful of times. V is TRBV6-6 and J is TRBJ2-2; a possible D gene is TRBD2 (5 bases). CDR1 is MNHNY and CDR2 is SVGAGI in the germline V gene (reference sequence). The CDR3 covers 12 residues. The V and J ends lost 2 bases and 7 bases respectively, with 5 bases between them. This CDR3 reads CASSYRDGELFF. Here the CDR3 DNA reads TGTGCCAGCAGTTACCGGGACGGGGAGCTGTTTTTT.

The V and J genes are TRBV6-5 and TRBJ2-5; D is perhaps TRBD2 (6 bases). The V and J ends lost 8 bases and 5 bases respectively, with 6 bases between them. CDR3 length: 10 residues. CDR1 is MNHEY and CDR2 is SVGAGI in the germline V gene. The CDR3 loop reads CASGGETQYF. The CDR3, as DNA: TGTGCCAGCGGAGGGGAGACCCAGTACTTC.

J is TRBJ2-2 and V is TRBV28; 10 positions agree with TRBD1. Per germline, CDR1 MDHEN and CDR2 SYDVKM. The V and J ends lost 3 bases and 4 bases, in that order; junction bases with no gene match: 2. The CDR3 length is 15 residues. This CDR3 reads CASSFDRGLTGELFF. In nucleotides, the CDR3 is TGTGCCAGCAGTTTCGACAGGGGGCTCACCGGGGAGCTGTTTTTT.

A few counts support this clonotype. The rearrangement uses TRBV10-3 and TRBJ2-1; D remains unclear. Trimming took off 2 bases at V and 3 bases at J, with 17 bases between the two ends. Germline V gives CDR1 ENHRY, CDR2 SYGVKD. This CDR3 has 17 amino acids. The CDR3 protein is CAISEDATHLLYNEQFF. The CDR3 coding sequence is TGTGCCATCAGTGAGGATGCGACTCACCTCCTCTACAATGAGCAGTTCTTC.

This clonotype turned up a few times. This CDR3 reads CATSTMTSGYQETQYF. The CDR3 coding sequence is TGTGCCACCAGCACGATGACTAGCGGATACCAAGAGACCCAGTACTTC. V is TRBV15 and J is TRBJ2-5, with TRBD2 matching 9 bases. This CDR3 has 16 amino acids. Germline CDR1 is LNHNV and CDR2 is YYDKDF (reference sequence). The trim removed 4 bases at V and 0 bases at J, leaving 6 bases unmatched.

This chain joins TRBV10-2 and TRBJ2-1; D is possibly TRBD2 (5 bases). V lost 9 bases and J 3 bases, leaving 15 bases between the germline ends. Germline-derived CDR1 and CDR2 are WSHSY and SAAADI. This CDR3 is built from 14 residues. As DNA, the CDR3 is TGCGCCAGTCTTGGGAGCGCGGACTACAATGAGCAGTTCTTC. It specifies CASLGSADYNEQFF.

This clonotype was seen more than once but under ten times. CDR3 residues: CASSQEGTGGRNEQYF. The CDR3 coding sequence is TGCGCCAGCAGCCAAGAAGGGACAGGGGGCAGGAACGAGCAGTACTTC. The J gene is TRBJ2-7, the V gene TRBV4-1; TRBD1 matches 12 bases. This CDR3 has 16 amino acids. Losses at the gene ends were 0 bases for V and 5 bases for J; bases not matched to a gene: 5. Germline V lookup: CDR1 MGHRA, CDR2 YSYEKL.

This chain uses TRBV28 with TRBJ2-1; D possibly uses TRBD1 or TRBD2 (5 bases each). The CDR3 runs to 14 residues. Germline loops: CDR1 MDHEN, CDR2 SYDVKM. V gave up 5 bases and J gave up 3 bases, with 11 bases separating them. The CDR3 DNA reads TGTGCCAGCAGTCTTGGGACCGGCTACAATGAGCAGTTCTTC. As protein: CASSLGTGYNEQFF.